This entry concerns a single T cell receptor beta chain. What it binds is unknown. Only in-frame clones appear in the TCRdb table, and some are missing; sequencing was by immunoSEQ multiplex PCR. The table has a few hundred thousand clones, about 90% seen once. The treatment was: some 20 received Ad26.COV2.S at low or high dose, single or two shots; several received placebo; per-sample allocation not given. Sampling took place 63 days after the first vaccine or placebo injection. This specimen comes from a study of Ad26.COV2.S vaccination and SARS-CoV-2 variants. From germline, CDR1 is SGHDN and CDR2 FVKESK. V shed 5 bases and J shed 3 bases, with 18 bases lying between them. The CDR3 consists of 16 residues. General study points: Analytic work on TCR breadth and depth might have understated the full extent of total T cell responses.

This specimen was peripheral blood, taken in a trial of Ad26.COV2.S vaccine versus placebo. The chain is built from TRBV14 and TRBJ2-3; possible D gene TRBD2, 6 bases. The clonotype comes from a person between 18 and 65 years old who received the Ad26.COV2.S COVID-19 vaccine or a placebo. CDR3 coding DNA: TGTGCCAGCAGCGACCGACTAGGCAGAACTACAGATACGCAGTATTTT. The encoded protein is CASSDRLGRTTDTQYF.